This record looks at one T cell receptor beta chain sequence and its context. The data were taken from a study of CXCR3-negative and CXCR3-positive naive CD8 T cells. The study made its TRB cDNA libraries by 5' RACE, adding UMI labels. Using the 5' RACE reads, TCRdb records one entry per CDR3 protein without DNA. In all, the sample yields approximately 9,100 distinct CDR3 sequences. Sequences were obtained from naive CXCR3- CD8+ T cells from blood. The subset is: CD45RO-CCR7+CD27+CD95- naive CD8+ T cells lacking CXCR3 (TNR3-). This TCR came from a human donor in good health. Some clones in this sample may be carry-over from other donors' samples.

CDR3: CASSYWDRGRPDTQYF. The J gene is TRBJ2-3, the V gene TRBV6-6; without DNA, the TCRdb call of TRBD1 cannot be checked. Germline V gives CDR1 MNHNY, CDR2 SVGAGI (reference sequence). This CDR3 is 16 amino acids long.